The 9 T cell receptor beta chains in this list originate from one sample, sequenced in a study of memory CD4+ T cells and cytomegalovirus serostatus. Data came from immunoSEQ multiplex PCR; TCRdb stores just in-frame clones and leaves some out. The table has approximately 52,000 clones, 78% seen once. The sort gate was single viable CD3+CD4+CD8-CD45RO+ cells for memory CD4+ T cells. Sequences were obtained from memory CD4+ T cells from blood. The receptor set was obtained from an adult in good health and CMV-seronegative.

The chain couples TRBV20-1 to TRBJ2-3; D gene ambiguous. Germline values: CDR1 DFQATT, CDR2 SNEGSKA (reference sequence). Trimming pared 5 bases from V and 5 bases from J, leaving 5 bases between. This CDR3 spans 10 amino acids. Here the CDR3 reads CSAGEDTQYF. The CDR3 DNA sequence: TGCAGTGCTGGGGAAGATACGCAGTATTTT.

V is TRBV5-1 and J is TRBJ2-3; 7 positions agree with TRBD2. Per the germline V gene, CDR1 is SGHRS and CDR2 is YFSETQ. This CDR3 is built from 18 residues. With 4 bases clipped from V and 3 bases from J, the junction kept 17 bases outside the gene matches. The CDR3 DNA reads as TGCGCCAGCAGCCCGCTTGGCCTGGCTCTAGCGGCGACAGATACGCAGTATTTT. Protein: CASSPLGLALAATDTQYF.

The gene calls are TRBV30 and TRBJ1-6; D ambiguous. The CDR3 consists of 13 residues. The germline V and J ends were trimmed by 5 bases and 6 bases, with 11 bases remaining between them. Germline V gene lookup returns CDR1 GTSNPN and CDR2 SVGIG (reference sequence). CDR3 nucleotide sequence: TGTGCCTGGCTGGGAGTGCGTAATTCACCCCTCCACTTT. It encodes CAWLGVRNSPLHF.

The V gene is TRBV5-6, the J gene TRBJ1-1; 7 nucleotides match TRBD1. This CDR3 is built from 18 residues. V gave up 2 bases and J gave up 6 bases; unmatched junction bases: 19. Germline loops: CDR1 SGHDT, CDR2 YYEEEE. The CDR3 loop is CASSFLLRPGQTTAEAFF. The CDR3 region has the DNA TGTGCCAGCAGCTTTCTCCTCAGACCGGGACAGACTACTGCTGAAGCTTTCTTT.

V gene TRBV11-2 combines with J gene TRBJ1-1; D perhaps matches TRBD1 (5 bases). Germline assignment: CDR1 SGHAT and CDR2 FQNNGV. V was pared by 2 bases and J by 6 bases, with 10 bases between. The CDR3 is made up of 13 amino acids. Written as DNA, the CDR3 is TGTGCCAGCAGCTTAAGAGGGGCTGCTGAAGCTTTCTTT. This sequence encodes CASSLRGAAEAFF.

This clone was recorded a few times. The chain is built from TRBV10-3 and TRBJ1-2; possibly TRBD1 for D (5 bases). Trimming removed 4 bases at V and 6 bases at J, with 21 bases between. CDR1 is ENHRY and CDR2 is SYGVKD in the germline V gene. This CDR3 spans 16 amino acids. The CDR3 DNA follows: TGTGCCATCAGTGGCATGCAGACAGTCTCGGGGAATGGCTACACCTTC. Protein product: CAISGMQTVSGNGYTF.

The chain has TRBV6-5 and TRBJ2-7, with unresolved D. Trimming cost V 4 bases and J 7 bases, with 20 bases left between them. The germline gives CDR1 MNHEY, CDR2 SVGAGI. The CDR3 covers 15 residues. The CDR3: CASSLSADVSEEQYF. In DNA, the CDR3 is TGTGCCAGCAGTTTATCCGCAGATGTTAGTGAGGAGCAGTACTTC.

V is TRBV5-1 and J is TRBJ1-1; TRBD1 agrees at 7 bases. This CDR3 is 15 amino acids long. In germline, CDR1 is SGHRS, CDR2 YFSETQ. V was pared by 4 bases and J by 0 bases, with 6 bases of the junction left unmatched. CDR3 nucleotides: TGCGCCAGCAGCCGGGACAGTGGGATGAACACTGAAGCTTTCTTT. The encoded protein is CASSRDSGMNTEAFF.

The V gene is TRBV28, the J gene TRBJ1-1; maybe TRBD1 (5 bases). Trimming removed 7 bases at V and 6 bases at J, with 21 bases between. Germline V lookup: CDR1 MDHEN, CDR2 SYDVKM. The CDR3 is 15 amino acids. The CDR3 is CASTLLRQSGAEAFF. CDR3 sequence (DNA): TGTGCCAGCACCCTATTAAGACAGTCTGGCGCTGAAGCTTTCTTT.